The 3 T cell receptor beta chains below were found in one sample sequenced in a study of OX40 agonist ivuxolimab in advanced cancers. Measured with immunoSEQ multiplex PCR; TCRdb has only the in-frame clones, and not every one. Of 24,000 or so clones listed, 75% to 90% were seen once; the top ten hold 16%. This material consisted of CD4+ or CD8+ T cells sorted from blood, taken in a trial of the OX40 agonist ivuxolimab. Every receptor here comes from an adult with an advanced solid tumor such as melanoma, head and neck, liver or kidney cancer.

J is TRBJ2-4 and V is TRBV12-5; no reliable D call. The CDR3 has 12 amino acids. The germline V and J ends were trimmed by 7 bases and 4 bases, with 8 bases remaining between them. CDR1 is LGHNT, CDR2 FRNRAP, per germline. CDR3 sequence (DNA): TGTGCTAGTGCCTCGAATAAAAACATTCAGTACTTC. It codes for CASASNKNIQYF. Full variable domain (remainder filled in from reference TRBV12-5 and TRBJ2-4): DARVTQTPRHKVTEMGQEVTMRCQPILGHNTVFWYRQTMMQGLELLAYFRNRAPLDDSGMPKDRFSAEMPDATLATLKIQPSEPRDSAVYFCASASNKNIQYFGAGTRLSVL.

The rearrangement uses TRBV18 and TRBJ2-5; D is undetermined. Deletions cut 2 bases from V and 4 bases from J, with 14 bases between. Germline CDR1 and CDR2: KGHSH and LQKENI. The CDR3 sequence is 15 residues long. The CDR3 here is CASSPGQVSVETQYF. CDR3 bases: TGTGCCAGCTCACCAGGGCAGGTCTCGGTAGAGACCCAGTACTTC.

The chain carries TRBV4-3 and TRBJ2-1, with TRBD1 matching 8 bases. The CDR3 covers 15 residues. From germline, CDR1 is LGHNA and CDR2 YSLEER. J gave up 3 bases and V 0 bases, and 1 base lay outside the gene matches. DNA for the CDR3: TGCGCCAGCAGCCAAGACAGGGGGCTCTACAATGAGCAGTTCTTC. Translation gives CASSQDRGLYNEQFF.